This T cell receptor (beta chain) originates from a study of control samples from healthy donors and cancer patients. CDR1 and CDR2 from the germline V gene are LGHDT and YNNKEL (reference sequence). The V and J ends lost 0 bases and 4 bases, in that order; junction bases with no gene match: 10. The CDR3 spans 17 residues. Produced via immunoSEQ multiplex PCR; TCRdb's table is partial and in-frame only. This table has roughly 150,000 clones, around nine tenths appearing once. The source is a young man in good health. V usage is TRBV3-1 (or the pseudogene TRBV3-2) and J usage is TRBJ2-3; 7 bases map to TRBD2. The sample taken for sequencing was blood. CDR3: CASSQDPTSRRADTQYF. The CDR3 DNA is TGTGCCAGCAGCCAAGACCCGACTAGCCGTCGGGCAGATACGCAGTATTTT.